These 20 T cell receptor beta chains came from one sample sequenced in a study of blood T cell repertoires in COVID-19. TCRdb keeps only in-frame clones here, not all; method: immunoSEQ multiplex PCR. Found here are about 230,000 clones, roughly 90% of them singletons; the top ten hold around 4.2%. Sample: PBMCs or T cells enriched from blood (not recorded which). The receptor source for this set is a woman aged 30 to 39 with acute COVID-19.

The rearrangement links TRBV2 to TRBJ2-7, with 9 bases aligning to TRBD2. V trimming: 7 bases; J trimming: 4 bases; junction bases outside the gene matches: 14. Germline assignment: CDR1 SNHLY and CDR2 FYNNEI. The CDR3 sequence is 16 residues long. Here the CDR3 DNA reads TGTGCCAGCACTCCGGGGGGTCTAGCGGGGATATACGAGCAGTACTTC. This translates into CASTPGGLAGIYEQYF. Variable domain in full (rest from reference TRBV2 and TRBJ2-7): EPEVTQTPSHQVTQMGQEVILRCVPISNHLYFYWYRQILGQKVEFLVSFYNNEISEKSEIFDDQFSVERPDGSNFTLKIRSTKLEDSAMYFCASTPGGLAGIYEQYFGPGTRLTVT.

This clone was detected a few times. The chain combines TRBV11-3 with TRBJ2-6; D is perhaps TRBD1 (5 bases). The length of the CDR3 is 17 residues. Germline assignment: CDR1 SGHNT and CDR2 YENEEA. Trimming took 1 base from V and 1 from J, leaving 11 bases between them. CDR3 protein: CASSLGTSISGANVLTF. The CDR3 nucleotides read TGTGCCAGCAGCTTAGGGACATCAATTTCTGGGGCCAACGTCCTGACTTTC. The whole variable domain, remainder taken from reference TRBV11-3 and TRBJ2-6, is EAGVVQSPRYKIIEKKQPVAFWCNPISGHNTLYWYLQNLGQGPELLIRYENEEAVDDSQLPKDRFSAERLKGVDSTLKIQPAELGDSAVYLCASSLGTSISGANVLTFGAGSRLTVL.

V usage is TRBV10-3 and J usage is TRBJ1-4; tentative D call: TRBD1 (6 bases). The CDR3 has 15 amino acids. The V and J ends lost 3 bases and 3 bases respectively, with 11 bases between them. Germline CDR1 ENHRY, CDR2 SYGVKD. CDR3 in amino acids: CAISEKDSSNEKLFF. The CDR3 bases are TGTGCCATCAGTGAAAAGGACAGTTCTAATGAAAAACTGTTTTTT.

The chain joins TRBV20-1 to TRBJ2-1; 8 bases agree with TRBD2. This CDR3 region has 14 residues. J lost 7 bases, V lost 3 bases, and 8 bases had no gene match. CDR1 and CDR2 from the germline V gene are DFQATT and SNEGSKA (reference sequence). The CDR3 nucleotides read TGCAGTGCTAGTCCGGGGGGGAGTAGGAATGAGCAGTTCTTC. Its translation is CSASPGGSRNEQFF.

V gene TRBV30 combines with J gene TRBJ2-1; TRBD1 matches at 10 bases. The J segment lost 8 bases and the V segment lost 5 bases, leaving 3 bases of the junction unmatched. The CDR3 length is 12 residues. In germline, CDR1 is GTSNPN, CDR2 SVGIG (reference sequence). The CDR3 region is CAWGTGADEQFF. The CDR3 coding sequence is TGTGCCTGGGGGACAGGGGCTGATGAGCAGTTCTTC. Looking up the rest from reference TRBV30 and TRBJ2-1 gives the full variable domain: SQTIHQWPATLVQPVGSPLSLECTVEGTSNPNLYWYRQAAGRGLQLLFYSVGIGQISSEVPQNLSASRPQDRQFILSSKKLLLSDSGFYLCAWGTGADEQFFGPGTRLTVL.

The rearrangement joins TRBV5-8 to TRBJ2-7; no clear D. The germline CDR1 and CDR2 sequences are SGHTS and YDEGEE. V lost 0 bases and J 3 bases, leaving 13 bases between the germline ends. The CDR3 sequence is 15 residues long. The CDR3 bases are TGTGCCAGCAGCTTGGGGCTAGGTGACGACTACGAGCAGTACTTC. Its translation: CASSLGLGDDYEQYF.

The chain combines TRBV7-3 with TRBJ2-3, with TRBD2 matching 11 bases. CDR1 and CDR2 from the germline V gene are SGHTA and FQGTGA. The ends lost 0 bases at V and 2 bases at J; junction bases unmatched: 7. CDR3 length: 18 residues. In DNA form, the CDR3 reads TGTGCCAGCAGCTTAACGAGTCGGACTAGCGGGCCCACAGATACGCAGTATTTT. This encodes CASSLTSRTSGPTDTQYF. Combining the CDR3 with reference TRBV7-3 and TRBJ2-3 gives the whole variable domain GAGVSQTPSNKVTEKGKYVELRCDPISGHTALYWYRQSLGQGPEFLIYFQGTGAADDSGLPNDRFFAVRPEGSVSTLKIQRTERGDSAVYLCASSLTSRTSGPTDTQYFGPGTRLTVL.

This clone was observed once. The chain couples TRBV5-1 to TRBJ2-1, with 7 bases identical to TRBD1. Germline-derived CDR1 and CDR2 are SGHRS and YFSETQ. Unmatched junction bases numbered 10, after V lost 4 bases and J lost 12 bases. There are 13 residues in the CDR3. CDR3 protein: CASSTGDSSGQFF. The CDR3 coding sequence is TGCGCCAGCAGCACCGGGGACAGTTCCGGGCAGTTCTTC.

This chain links TRBV7-9 with TRBJ1-5, with 10 bases aligning to TRBD1. Germline CDR1 SEHNR, CDR2 FQNEAQ (reference sequence). V shed 4 bases and J 4 bases; nucleotides not matched to a gene: 1. The CDR3 covers 14 residues. The chain's CDR3 is CASSSGQGNQPQHF. The CDR3 nucleotides are TGTGCCAGCAGCTCGGGACAGGGGAATCAGCCCCAGCATTTT.

The chain combines TRBV20-1 with TRBJ2-7; 8 positions agree with TRBD2. The CDR3 is made up of 15 amino acids. Looked up from germline, CDR1 is DFQATT and CDR2 is SNEGSKA (reference sequence). Trimming took 3 bases from V and 6 from J; bases not matched to a gene: 13. The CDR3 is CSASGPGGLVVEQYF. The CDR3 DNA follows: TGCAGTGCTAGTGGCCCGGGGGGGCTGGTGGTCGAGCAGTACTTC.

The chain recombines TRBV2 with TRBJ1-6, with a possible D match to TRBD1 (5 bases). Trimming removed 6 bases from V and 9 bases from J, with 18 bases in between. The germline CDR1 and CDR2 sequences are SNHLY and FYNNEI. The CDR3 has 15 residues. Here the CDR3 reads CASSSDGQGFSPLHF. In DNA form, the CDR3 reads TGTGCCAGCAGCTCGGACGGGCAGGGATTTTCACCCCTCCACTTT.

Details on this clone: A read error may account for a junction end that differs from germline. This chain connects TRBV7-2 to TRBJ2-5; 7 bases line up with TRBD2. Germline CDR1 and CDR2: SGHTA and FQGNSA. There are 12 residues in the CDR3. The CDR3 region has the DNA TGTGCCAGCAGCTCAACTAGAGCGGGGTGGAACTTC. Translating it yields CASSSTRAGWNF. Looking up the rest from reference TRBV7-2 and TRBJ2-5 gives the full variable domain: GAGVSQSPSNKVTEKGKDVELRCDPISGHTALYWYRQSLGQGLEFLIYFQGNSAPDKSGLPSDRFSAERTGGSVSTLTIQRTQQEDSAVYLCASSSTRAGWNFGPGTRLLVL.

The chain couples TRBV7-8 to TRBJ1-4; D not certain. Looked up from germline, CDR1 is SGHVS and CDR2 is FQNEAQ. Trimming removed 5 bases at V and 5 bases at J, with 18 bases between. CDR3 length: 16 residues. CDR3 in DNA: TGTGCCAGCAGCGCCTTCCGACTGGAGAACAATGAAAAACTGTTTTTT. The encoded protein is CASSAFRLENNEKLFF.

J is TRBJ1-6 and V is TRBV2, with 10 bases identical to TRBD1. The V gene's germline CDR1 is SNHLY and CDR2 FYNNEI. The CDR3 contains 14 residues. V lost 10 bases, J lost 6 bases, and 6 bases stayed unmatched. The CDR3 here is CAIPGQGINSPLHF. The CDR3 bases are TGTGCCATTCCGGGACAGGGGATTAATTCACCCCTCCACTTT.

The sample holds one count of this clone. This sequence joins TRBV7-9 and TRBJ1-5; D is perhaps TRBD1 (6 bases). The CDR3 sequence is 14 residues long. Germline V lookup: CDR1 SEHNR, CDR2 FQNEAQ (reference sequence). Trimming removed 5 bases from V and 7 bases from J, with 15 bases in between. CDR3 protein: CASSPTGLGQPQHF. In nucleotides, the CDR3 is TGTGCCAGCAGCCCAACAGGGCTGGGACAGCCCCAGCATTTT.

The gene calls are TRBV6-5 and TRBJ2-2, with D maybe TRBD1 (6 bases). The V and J ends lost 0 bases and 7 bases respectively, with 12 bases between them. There are 15 residues in the CDR3. Looked up from germline, CDR1 is MNHEY and CDR2 is SVGAGI. CDR3: CASSYSIGGIGELFF. In DNA form, the CDR3 reads TGTGCCAGCAGTTACTCGATAGGGGGAATCGGGGAGCTGTTTTTT.

This chain uses TRBV11-2 with TRBJ2-3; 8 bases are shared with TRBD1. CDR1 is SGHAT, CDR2 FQNNGV, per germline. The CDR3 extends over 14 amino acids. Trimming cost V 5 bases and J 1 base; bases outside gene matches: 2. This chain's CDR3 is CASSQDRGTDTQYF. The CDR3 DNA reads TGTGCCAGCAGCCAGGACAGGGGCACAGATACGCAGTATTTT.

The V gene is TRBV27, the J gene TRBJ1-6; no clear D gene. The CDR3 extends over 16 amino acids. Trimming took 1 base from V and 0 from J, leaving 7 bases between them. Germline V CDR1 and CDR2: MNHEY, SMNVEV (reference sequence). The CDR3 loop is CASSLWEGSYNSPLHF. DNA of the CDR3: TGTGCCAGCAGTTTATGGGAGGGCTCCTATAATTCACCCCTCCACTTT.

This rearrangement joins TRBV15 to TRBJ1-6; 8 bases map to TRBD1. The germline gives CDR1 LNHNV, CDR2 YYDKDF (reference sequence). CDR3 size: 15 residues. J was trimmed by 6 bases and V by 3 bases; bases with no gene match: 4. The CDR3, as DNA: TGTGCCACCAGCAGGGGACAGGAACTTAATTCACCCCTCCACTTT. Protein sequence: CATSRGQELNSPLHF. Variable domain in full (rest from reference TRBV15 and TRBJ1-6): DAMVIQNPRYQVTQFGKPVTLSCSQTLNHNVMYWYQQKSSQAPKLLFHYYDKDFNNEADTPDNFQSRRPNTSFCFLDIRSPGLGDTAMYLCATSRGQELNSPLHFGNGTRLTVT.

V and J are TRBV6-2 or TRBV6-3 and TRBJ2-7; 8 bases agree with TRBD2. This CDR3 comprises 16 residues. The V gene's germline CDR1 is MNHEY and CDR2 SVGEGT. V lost 0 bases to trimming and J lost 2 bases; unmatched junction nucleotides: 6. CDR3 sequence (DNA): TGTGCCAGCAGTTACTCGACAGGACTAGCTGCCTACGAGCAGTACTTC. Translation gives CASSYSTGLAAYEQYF.